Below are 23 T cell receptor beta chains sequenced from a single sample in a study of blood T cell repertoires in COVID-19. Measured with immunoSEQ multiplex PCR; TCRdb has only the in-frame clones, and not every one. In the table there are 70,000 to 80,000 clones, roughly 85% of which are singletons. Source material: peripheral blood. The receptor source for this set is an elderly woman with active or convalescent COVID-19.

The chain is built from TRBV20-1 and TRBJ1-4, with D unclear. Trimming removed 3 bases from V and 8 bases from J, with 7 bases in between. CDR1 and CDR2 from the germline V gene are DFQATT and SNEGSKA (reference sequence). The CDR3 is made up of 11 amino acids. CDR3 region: CSARGPEKLFF. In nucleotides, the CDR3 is TGCAGTGCTAGGGGCCCCGAAAAACTGTTTTTT.

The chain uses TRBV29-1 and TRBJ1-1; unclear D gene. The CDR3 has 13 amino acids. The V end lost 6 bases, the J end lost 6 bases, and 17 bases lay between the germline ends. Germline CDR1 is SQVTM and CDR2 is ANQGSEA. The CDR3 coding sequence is TGCAGCGTCGCCCCTCATACAACCCCTGAAGCTTTCTTT. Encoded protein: CSVAPHTTPEAFF.

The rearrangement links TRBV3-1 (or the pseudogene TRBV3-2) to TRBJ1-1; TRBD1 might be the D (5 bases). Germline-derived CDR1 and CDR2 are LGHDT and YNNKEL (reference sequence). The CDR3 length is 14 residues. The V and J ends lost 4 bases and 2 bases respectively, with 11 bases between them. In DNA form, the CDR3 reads TGTGCCAGCAGCCTAGCCGACAGAAACACTGAAGCTTTCTTT. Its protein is CASSLADRNTEAFF.

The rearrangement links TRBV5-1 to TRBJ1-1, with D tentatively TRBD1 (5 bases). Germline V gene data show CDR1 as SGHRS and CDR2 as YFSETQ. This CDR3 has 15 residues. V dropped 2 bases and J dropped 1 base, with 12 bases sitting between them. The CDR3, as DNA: TGCGCCAGCAGCTTTGAGGCGGGGACGAACACTGAAGCTTTCTTT. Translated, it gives CASSFEAGTNTEAFF.

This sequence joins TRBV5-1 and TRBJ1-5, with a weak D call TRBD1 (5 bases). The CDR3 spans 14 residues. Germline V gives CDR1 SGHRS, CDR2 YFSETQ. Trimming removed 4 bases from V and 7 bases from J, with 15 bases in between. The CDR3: CASSPGGGEQPQHF. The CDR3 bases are TGCGCCAGCAGCCCGGGGGGAGGGGAACAGCCCCAGCATTTT. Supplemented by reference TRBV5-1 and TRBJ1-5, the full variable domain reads KAGVTQTPRYLIKTRGQQVTLSCSPISGHRSVSWYQQTPGQGLQFLFEYFSETQRNKGNFPGRFSGRQFSNSRSEMNVSTLELGDSALYLCASSPGGGEQPQHFGDGTRLSIL.

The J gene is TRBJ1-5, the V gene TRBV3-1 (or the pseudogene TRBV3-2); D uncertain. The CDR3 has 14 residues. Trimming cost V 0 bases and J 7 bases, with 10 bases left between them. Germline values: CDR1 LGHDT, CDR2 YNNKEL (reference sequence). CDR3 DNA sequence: TGTGCCAGCAGCCAAGATGCAACGGGGCAGCCCCAGCATTTT. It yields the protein CASSQDATGQPQHF.

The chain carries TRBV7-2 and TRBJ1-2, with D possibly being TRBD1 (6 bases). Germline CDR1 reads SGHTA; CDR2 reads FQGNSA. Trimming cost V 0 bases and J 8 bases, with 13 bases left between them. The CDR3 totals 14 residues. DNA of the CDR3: TGTGCCAGCAGCTTAGCGCGAATGGGGGCGGGCTACACCTTC. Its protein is CASSLARMGAGYTF.

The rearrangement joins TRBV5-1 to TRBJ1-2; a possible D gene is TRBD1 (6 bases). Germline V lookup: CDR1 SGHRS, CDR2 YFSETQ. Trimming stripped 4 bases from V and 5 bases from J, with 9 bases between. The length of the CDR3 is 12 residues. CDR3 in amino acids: CASSQGQYGYTF. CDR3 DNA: TGCGCCAGCAGCCAAGGACAGTATGGCTACACCTTC. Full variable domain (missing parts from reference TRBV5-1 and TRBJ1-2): KAGVTQTPRYLIKTRGQQVTLSCSPISGHRSVSWYQQTPGQGLQFLFEYFSETQRNKGNFPGRFSGRQFSNSRSEMNVSTLELGDSALYLCASSQGQYGYTFGSGTRLTVV.

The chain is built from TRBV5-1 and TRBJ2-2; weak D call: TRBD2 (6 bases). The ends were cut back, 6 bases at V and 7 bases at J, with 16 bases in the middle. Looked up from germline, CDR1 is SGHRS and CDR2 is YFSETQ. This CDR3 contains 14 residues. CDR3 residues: CASTRDSMIGELFF. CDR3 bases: TGCGCCAGCACTCGGGACTCTATGATCGGGGAGCTGTTTTTT.

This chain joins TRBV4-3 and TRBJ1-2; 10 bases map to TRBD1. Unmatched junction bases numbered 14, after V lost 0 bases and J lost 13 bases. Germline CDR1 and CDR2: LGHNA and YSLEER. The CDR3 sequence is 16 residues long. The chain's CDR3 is CASSQDAGGTGVSPTF. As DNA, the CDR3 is TGCGCCAGCAGCCAAGATGCTGGTGGGACAGGGGTTTCCCCCACCTTC.

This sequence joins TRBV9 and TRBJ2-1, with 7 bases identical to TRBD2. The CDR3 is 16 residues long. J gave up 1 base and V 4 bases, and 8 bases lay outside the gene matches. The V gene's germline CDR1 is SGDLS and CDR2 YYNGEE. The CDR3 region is CASSPLIGGSYNEQFF. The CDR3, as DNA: TGTGCCAGCAGCCCTCTAATCGGGGGGTCCTACAATGAGCAGTTCTTC.

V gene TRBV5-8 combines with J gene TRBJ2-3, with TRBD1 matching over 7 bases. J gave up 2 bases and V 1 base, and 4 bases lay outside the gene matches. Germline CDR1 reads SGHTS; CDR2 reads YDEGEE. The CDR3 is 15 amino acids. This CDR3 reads CASSLQGVNTDTQYF. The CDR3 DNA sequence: TGTGCCAGCAGCTTGCAGGGGGTTAACACAGATACGCAGTATTTT.

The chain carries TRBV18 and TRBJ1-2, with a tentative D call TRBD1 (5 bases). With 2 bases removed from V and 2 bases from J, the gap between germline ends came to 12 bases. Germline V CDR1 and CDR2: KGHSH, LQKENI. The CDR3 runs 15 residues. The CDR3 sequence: CASSPFDSLNYGYTF. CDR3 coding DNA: TGTGCCAGCTCACCATTCGACAGCCTCAACTATGGCTACACCTTC.

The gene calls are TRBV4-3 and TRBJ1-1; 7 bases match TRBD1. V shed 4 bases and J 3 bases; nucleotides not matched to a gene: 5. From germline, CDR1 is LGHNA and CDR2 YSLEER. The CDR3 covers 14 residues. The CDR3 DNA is TGCGCCAGCAGCCTACAGGGGATGGACACTGAAGCTTTCTTT. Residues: CASSLQGMDTEAFF.

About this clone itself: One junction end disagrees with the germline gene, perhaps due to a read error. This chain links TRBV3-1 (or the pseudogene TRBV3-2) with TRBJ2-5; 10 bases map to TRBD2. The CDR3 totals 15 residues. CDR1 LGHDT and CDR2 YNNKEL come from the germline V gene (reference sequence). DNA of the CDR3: TGTGCCAGCAGGCAAGCGGGGGGGCCGGAAGAGACCCAGTACTTC. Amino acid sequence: CASRQAGGPEETQYF.

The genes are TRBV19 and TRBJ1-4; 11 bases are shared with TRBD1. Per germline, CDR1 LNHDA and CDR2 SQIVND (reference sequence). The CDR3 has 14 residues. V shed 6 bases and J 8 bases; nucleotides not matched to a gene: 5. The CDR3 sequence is CASSRDRGNEKLFF. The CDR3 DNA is TGTGCCAGTAGCAGGGACAGGGGGAACGAAAAACTGTTTTTT. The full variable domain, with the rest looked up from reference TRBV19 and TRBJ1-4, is DGGITQSPKYLFRKEGQNVTLSCEQNLNHDAMYWYRQDPGQGLRLIYYSQIVNDFQKGDIAEGYSVSREKKESFPLTVTSAQKNPTAFYLCASSRDRGNEKLFFGSGTQLSVL.

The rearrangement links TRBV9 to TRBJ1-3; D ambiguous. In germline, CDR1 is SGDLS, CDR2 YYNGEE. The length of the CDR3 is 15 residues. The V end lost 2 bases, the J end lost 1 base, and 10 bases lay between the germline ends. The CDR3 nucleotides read TGTGCCAGCAGCGTGGGATGGGAGTCTGGAAACACCATATATTTT. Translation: CASSVGWESGNTIYF.

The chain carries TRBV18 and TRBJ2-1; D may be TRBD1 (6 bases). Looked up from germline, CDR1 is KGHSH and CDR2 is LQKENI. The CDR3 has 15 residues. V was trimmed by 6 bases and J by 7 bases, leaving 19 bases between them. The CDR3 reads CASSSTNRDVNEQFF. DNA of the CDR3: TGTGCCAGCTCTAGTACCAACAGGGATGTAAATGAGCAGTTCTTC.

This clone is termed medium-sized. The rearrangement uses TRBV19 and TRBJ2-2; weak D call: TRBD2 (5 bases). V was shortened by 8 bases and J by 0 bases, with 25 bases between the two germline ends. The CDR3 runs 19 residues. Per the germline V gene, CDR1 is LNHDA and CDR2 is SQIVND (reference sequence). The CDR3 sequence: CASVRARTPLRANTGELFF. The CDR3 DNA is TGTGCCAGTGTAAGGGCGAGGACCCCCCTGCGGGCGAACACCGGGGAGCTGTTTTTT.

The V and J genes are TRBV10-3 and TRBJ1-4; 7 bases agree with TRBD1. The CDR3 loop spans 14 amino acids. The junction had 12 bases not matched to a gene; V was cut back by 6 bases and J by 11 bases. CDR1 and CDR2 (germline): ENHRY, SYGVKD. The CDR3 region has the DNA TGTGCCATCAGCCCCGGGACAGTTGATGGGAAACTGTTTTTT. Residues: CAISPGTVDGKLFF.

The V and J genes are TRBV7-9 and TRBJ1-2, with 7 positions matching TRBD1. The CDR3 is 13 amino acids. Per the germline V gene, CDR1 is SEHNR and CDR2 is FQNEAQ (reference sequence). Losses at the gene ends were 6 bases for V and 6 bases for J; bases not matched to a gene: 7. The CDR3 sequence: CASRYDRANGYTF. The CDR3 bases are TGTGCCAGCAGATACGACAGGGCAAATGGCTACACCTTC.

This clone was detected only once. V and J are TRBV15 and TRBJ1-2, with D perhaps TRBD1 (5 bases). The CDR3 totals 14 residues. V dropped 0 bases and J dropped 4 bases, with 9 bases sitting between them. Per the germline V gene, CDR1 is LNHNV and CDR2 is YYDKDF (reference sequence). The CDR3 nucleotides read TGTGCCACCAGCAGAGAAGTGGGGGGCTATGGCTACACCTTC. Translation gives CATSREVGGYGYTF.

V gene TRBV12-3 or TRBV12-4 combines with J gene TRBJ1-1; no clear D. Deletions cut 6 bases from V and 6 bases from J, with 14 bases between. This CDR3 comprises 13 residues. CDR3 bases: TGTGCCAGCAGCCCCGCTCGGAGGGCTGAAGCTTTCTTT. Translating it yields CASSPARRAEAFF.